This T cell receptor beta chain emerged from a study of cytomegalovirus exposure and HLA in healthy donors. The V gene's germline CDR1 is SGHDN and CDR2 FVKESK. The CDR3 extends over 14 amino acids. V was cut by 4 bases and J by 9 bases, with 16 bases left in between. Generated by immunoSEQ multiplex PCR, the TCRdb table keeps only in-frame clones and is missing some. The sample contains tens of thousands of clones, 90% to 95% of which appear only once. Sequenced input: PBMCs. This receptor was obtained from a man aged 18 to 29 in good health and CMV-seropositive. The chain joins TRBV14 to TRBJ2-1; D possibly corresponds to TRBD2 (5 bases). CDR3 protein: CASSLRTEAAEQFF. DNA of the CDR3: TGTGCCAGCAGCCTCCGGACGGAGGCCGCTGAGCAGTTCTTC.